Detailed here is one TCR beta chain. The germline V gene encodes CDR1 LGHNA and CDR2 YSLEER. V lost 4 bases, J lost 3 bases, and 14 bases lay in between. The CDR3 has 15 residues. The sample belongs to a study of blood T cell repertoires in COVID-19. On the study more broadly: Whether acute or convalescent, the COVID-19 samples came from the United States, Italy and Spain. Sources were T cells, B-cell-depleted T cells, or PBMCs; the material itself was cDNA or gDNA.

Using immunoSEQ multiplex PCR, the repertoire was profiled, and TCRdb retains in-frame clones only, with some absent. Here the sample spans fewer than 250,000 clones, approximately 78% being singletons. Sequencing used peripheral blood. The rearrangement joins TRBV4-3 to TRBJ2-3, with a possible D match to TRBD2 (6 bases). The source of this sequence is a woman between 40 and 55 years old with acute or convalescent COVID-19. CDR3 sequence reads: CASSPRTRGTDTQYF. The CDR3 DNA follows: TGCGCCAGCAGCCCCCGGACACGGGGGACAGATACGCAGTATTTT.